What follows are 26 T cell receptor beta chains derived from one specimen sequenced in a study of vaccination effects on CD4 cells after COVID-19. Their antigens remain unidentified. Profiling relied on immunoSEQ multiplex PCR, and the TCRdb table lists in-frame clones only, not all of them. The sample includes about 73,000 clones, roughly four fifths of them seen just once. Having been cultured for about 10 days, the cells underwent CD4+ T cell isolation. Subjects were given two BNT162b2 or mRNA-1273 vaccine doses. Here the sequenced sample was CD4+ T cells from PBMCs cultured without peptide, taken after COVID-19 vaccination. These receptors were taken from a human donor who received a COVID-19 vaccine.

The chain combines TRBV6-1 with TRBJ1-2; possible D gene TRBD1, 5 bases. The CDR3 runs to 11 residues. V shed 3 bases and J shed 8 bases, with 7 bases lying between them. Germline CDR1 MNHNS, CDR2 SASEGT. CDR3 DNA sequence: TGTGCCAGCAGTGAGGGGGGGGGCTACACCTTC. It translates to CASSEGGGYTF.

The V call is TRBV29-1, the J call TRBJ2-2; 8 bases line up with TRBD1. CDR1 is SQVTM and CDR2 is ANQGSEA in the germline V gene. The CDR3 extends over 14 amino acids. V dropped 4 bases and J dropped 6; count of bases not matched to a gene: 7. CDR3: CSVADRGNAGELFF. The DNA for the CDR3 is TGCAGCGTTGCTGACAGGGGTAACGCCGGGGAGCTGTTTTTT.

Written as DNA, the CDR3 is TGTGCCAGCAGTTTTCCAGGGGAAGAGACCCAGTACTTC. This translates into CASSFPGEETQYF. V is TRBV27 and J is TRBJ2-5; D perhaps matches TRBD1 (6 bases). CDR3 length: 13 amino acids. Per the germline V gene, CDR1 is MNHEY and CDR2 is SMNVEV (reference sequence). Trimming took 3 bases from V and 3 from J, leaving 8 bases between them.

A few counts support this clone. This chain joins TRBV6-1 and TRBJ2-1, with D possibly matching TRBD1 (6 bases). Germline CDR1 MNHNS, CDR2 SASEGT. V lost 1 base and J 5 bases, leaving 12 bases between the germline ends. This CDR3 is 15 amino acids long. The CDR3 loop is CASSEGGEGDNEQFF. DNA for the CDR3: TGTGCCAGCAGTGAAGGGGGCGAGGGGGACAATGAGCAGTTCTTC.

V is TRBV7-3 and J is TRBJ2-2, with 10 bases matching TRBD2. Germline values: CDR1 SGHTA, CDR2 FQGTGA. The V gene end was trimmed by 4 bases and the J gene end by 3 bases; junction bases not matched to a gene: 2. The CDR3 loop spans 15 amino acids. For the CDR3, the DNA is TGTGCCAGCAGCTCTAGCGGGGGTGACACCGGGGAGCTGTTTTTT. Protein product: CASSSSGGDTGELFF.

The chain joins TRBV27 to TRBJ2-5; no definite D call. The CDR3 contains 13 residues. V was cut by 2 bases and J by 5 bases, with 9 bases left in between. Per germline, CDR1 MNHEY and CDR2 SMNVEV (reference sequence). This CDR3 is CASSLGVAETQYF. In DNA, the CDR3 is TGTGCCAGCAGTTTAGGAGTTGCTGAGACCCAGTACTTC.

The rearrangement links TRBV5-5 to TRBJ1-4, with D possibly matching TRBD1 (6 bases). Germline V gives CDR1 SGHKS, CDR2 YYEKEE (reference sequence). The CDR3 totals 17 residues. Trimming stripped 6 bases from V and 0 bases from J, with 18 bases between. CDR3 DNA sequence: TGTGCCAGCACCGACGGAGACAGGATTACAACTAATGAAAAACTGTTTTTT. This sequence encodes CASTDGDRITTNEKLFF.

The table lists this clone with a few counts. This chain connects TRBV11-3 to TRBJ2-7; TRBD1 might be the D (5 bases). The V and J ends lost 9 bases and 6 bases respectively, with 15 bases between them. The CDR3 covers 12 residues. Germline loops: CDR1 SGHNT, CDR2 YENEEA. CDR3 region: CASRSREGEQYV. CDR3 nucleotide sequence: TGTGCCAGTCGGTCCAGGGAAGGCGAGCAGTACGTC.

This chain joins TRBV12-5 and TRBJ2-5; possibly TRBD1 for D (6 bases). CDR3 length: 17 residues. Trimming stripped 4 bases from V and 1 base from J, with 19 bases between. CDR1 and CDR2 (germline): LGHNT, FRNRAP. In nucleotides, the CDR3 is TGTGCTAGTGGTTCGGAAAGGGACACATCGACCCAAGAGACCCAGTACTTC. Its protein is CASGSERDTSTQETQYF.

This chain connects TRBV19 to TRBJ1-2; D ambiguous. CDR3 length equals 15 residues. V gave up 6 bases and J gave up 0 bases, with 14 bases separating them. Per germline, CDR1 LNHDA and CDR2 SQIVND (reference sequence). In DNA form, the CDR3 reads TGTGCCAGTAGCCCCGGATCCCGAACTAACTATGGCTACACCTTC. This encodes CASSPGSRTNYGYTF.

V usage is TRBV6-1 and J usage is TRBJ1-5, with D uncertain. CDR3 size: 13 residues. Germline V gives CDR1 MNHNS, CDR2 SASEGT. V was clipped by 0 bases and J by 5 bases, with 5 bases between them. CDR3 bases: TGTGCCAGCAGTGAAGCCGGGCATCAGCCCCAGCATTTT. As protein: CASSEAGHQPQHF.

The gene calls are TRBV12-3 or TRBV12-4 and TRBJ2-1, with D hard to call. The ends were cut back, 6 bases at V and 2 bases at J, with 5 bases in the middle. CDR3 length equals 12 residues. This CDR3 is CASRPAYNEQFF. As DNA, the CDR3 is TGTGCCAGCAGGCCGGCCTACAATGAGCAGTTCTTC.

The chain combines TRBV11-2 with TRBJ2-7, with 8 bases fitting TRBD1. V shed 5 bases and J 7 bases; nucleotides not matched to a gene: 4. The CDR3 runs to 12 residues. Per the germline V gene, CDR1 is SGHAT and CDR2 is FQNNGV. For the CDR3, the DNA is TGTGCCAGCAGCAGGGACAGGCGTGAGCAGTACGTC. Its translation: CASSRDRREQYV.

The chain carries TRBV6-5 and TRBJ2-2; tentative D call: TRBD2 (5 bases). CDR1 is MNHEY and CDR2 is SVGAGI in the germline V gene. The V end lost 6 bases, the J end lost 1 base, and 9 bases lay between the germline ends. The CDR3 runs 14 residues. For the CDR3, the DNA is TGTGCCAGCAGGGGGAGACAGAACACCGGGGAGCTGTTTTTT. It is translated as CASRGRQNTGELFF.

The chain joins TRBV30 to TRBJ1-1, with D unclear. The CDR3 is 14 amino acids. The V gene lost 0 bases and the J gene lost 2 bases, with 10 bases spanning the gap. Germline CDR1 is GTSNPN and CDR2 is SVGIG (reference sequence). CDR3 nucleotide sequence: TGTGCCTGGAGTGTTTACACCCAAAACACTGAAGCTTTCTTT. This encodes CAWSVYTQNTEAFF.

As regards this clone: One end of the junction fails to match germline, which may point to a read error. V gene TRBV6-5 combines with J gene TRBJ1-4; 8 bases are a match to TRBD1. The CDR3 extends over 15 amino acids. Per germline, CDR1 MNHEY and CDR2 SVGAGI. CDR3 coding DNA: TGTGCCAGCAGCTACTCAGGACAGGGCGTCGAAAAACTGTTTTTT. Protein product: CASSYSGQGVEKLFF.

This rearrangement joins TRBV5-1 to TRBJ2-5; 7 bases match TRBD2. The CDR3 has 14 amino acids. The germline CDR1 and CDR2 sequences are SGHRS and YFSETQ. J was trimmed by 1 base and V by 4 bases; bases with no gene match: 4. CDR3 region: CASSPRGFQETQYF. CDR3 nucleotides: TGCGCCAGCAGCCCGCGGGGGTTCCAAGAGACCCAGTACTTC. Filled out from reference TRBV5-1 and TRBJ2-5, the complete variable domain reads KAGVTQTPRYLIKTRGQQVTLSCSPISGHRSVSWYQQTPGQGLQFLFEYFSETQRNKGNFPGRFSGRQFSNSRSEMNVSTLELGDSALYLCASSPRGFQETQYFGPGTRLLVL.

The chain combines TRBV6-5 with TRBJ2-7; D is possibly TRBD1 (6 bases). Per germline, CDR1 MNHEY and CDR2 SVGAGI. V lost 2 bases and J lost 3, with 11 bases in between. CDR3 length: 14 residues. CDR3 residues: CASSYRDTYYEQYV. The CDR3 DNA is TGTGCCAGCAGTTACCGGGACACATACTACGAGCAGTACGTC.

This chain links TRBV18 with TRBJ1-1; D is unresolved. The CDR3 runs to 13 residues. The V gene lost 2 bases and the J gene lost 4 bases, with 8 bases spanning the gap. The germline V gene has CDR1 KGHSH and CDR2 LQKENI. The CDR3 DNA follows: TGTGCCAGCTCACCAATGGCGGGCACTGAAGCTTTCTTT. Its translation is CASSPMAGTEAFF.

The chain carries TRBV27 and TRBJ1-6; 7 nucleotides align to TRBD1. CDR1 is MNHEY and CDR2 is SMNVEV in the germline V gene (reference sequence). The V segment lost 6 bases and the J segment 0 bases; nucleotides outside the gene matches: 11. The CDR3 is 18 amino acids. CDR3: CASRSRTGPSSYNSPLHF. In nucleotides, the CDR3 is TGTGCCAGCAGGTCCCGGACAGGACCGAGCTCCTATAATTCACCCCTCCACTTT.

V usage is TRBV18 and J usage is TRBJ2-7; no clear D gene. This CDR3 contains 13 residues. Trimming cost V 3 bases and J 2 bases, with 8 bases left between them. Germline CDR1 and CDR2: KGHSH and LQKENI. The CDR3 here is CASSPLSAYEQYV. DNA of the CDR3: TGTGCCAGCTCACCGCTGTCTGCCTACGAGCAGTACGTC.

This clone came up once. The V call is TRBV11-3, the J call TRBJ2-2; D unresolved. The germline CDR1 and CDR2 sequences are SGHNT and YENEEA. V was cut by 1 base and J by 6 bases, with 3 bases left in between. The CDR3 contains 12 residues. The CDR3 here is CASSLGSGELFF. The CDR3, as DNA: TGTGCCAGCAGCTTAGGGTCCGGGGAGCTGTTTTTT.

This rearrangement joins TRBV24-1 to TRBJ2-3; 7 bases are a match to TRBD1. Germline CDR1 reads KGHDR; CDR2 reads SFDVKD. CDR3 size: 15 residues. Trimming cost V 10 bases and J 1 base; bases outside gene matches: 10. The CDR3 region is CATGTDADRTDTQYF. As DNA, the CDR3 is TGTGCCACGGGGACAGACGCAGACCGCACAGATACGCAGTATTTT.

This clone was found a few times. CDR3 in amino acids: CASRGTGGQPQHF. CDR3 sequence (DNA): TGTGCCAGCAGAGGGACAGGGGGTCAGCCCCAGCATTTT. This chain connects TRBV12-3 or TRBV12-4 to TRBJ1-5, with 11 bases aligning to TRBD1. V gave up 6 bases and J gave up 6 bases; unmatched junction bases: 1. There are 13 residues in the CDR3.

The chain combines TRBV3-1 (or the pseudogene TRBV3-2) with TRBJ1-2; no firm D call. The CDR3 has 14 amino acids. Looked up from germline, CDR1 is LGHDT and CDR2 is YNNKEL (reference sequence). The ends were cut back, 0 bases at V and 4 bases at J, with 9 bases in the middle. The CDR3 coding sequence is TGTGCCAGCAGCCAAGATCGAGGGAGCTATGGCTACACCTTC. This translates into CASSQDRGSYGYTF.

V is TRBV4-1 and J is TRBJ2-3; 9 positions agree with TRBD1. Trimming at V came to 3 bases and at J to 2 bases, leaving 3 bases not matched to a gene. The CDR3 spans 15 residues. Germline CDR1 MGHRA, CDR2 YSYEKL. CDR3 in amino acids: CASSQGTGLTDTQYF. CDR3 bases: TGCGCCAGCAGCCAGGGGACAGGGCTCACAGATACGCAGTATTTT.